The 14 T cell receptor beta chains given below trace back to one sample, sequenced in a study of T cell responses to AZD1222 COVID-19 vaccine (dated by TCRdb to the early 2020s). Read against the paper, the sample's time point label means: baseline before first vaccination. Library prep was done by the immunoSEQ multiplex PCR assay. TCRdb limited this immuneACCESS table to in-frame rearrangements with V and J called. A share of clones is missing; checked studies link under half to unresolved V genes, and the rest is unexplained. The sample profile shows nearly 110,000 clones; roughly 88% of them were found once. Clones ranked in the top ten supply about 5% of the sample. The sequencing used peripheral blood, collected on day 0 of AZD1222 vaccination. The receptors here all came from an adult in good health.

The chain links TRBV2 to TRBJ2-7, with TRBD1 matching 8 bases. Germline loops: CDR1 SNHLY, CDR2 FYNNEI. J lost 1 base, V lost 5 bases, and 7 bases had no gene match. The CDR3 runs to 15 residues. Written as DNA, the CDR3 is TGTGCCAGCAGTCCCCGAGGGACAGGTTCCTACGAGCAGTACTTC. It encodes CASSPRGTGSYEQYF.

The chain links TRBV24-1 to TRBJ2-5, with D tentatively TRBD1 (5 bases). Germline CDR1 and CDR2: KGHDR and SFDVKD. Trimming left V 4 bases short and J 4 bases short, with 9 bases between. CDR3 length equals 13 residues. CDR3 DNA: TGTGCCACCAGTGACACTCAGGGAGAGACCCAGTACTTC. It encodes CATSDTQGETQYF.

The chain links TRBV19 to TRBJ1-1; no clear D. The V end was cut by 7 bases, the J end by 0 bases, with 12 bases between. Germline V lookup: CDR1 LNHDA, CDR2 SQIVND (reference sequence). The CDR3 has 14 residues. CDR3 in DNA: TGTGCCAGTAAGGGCCAGGTTATGAACACTGAAGCTTTCTTT. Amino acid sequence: CASKGQVMNTEAFF.

For the CDR3, the DNA is TGTGCCAGCTCACCCCAAGGGATCTTCTCTGGAAACACCATATATTTT. This encodes CASSPQGIFSGNTIYF. The chain is built from TRBV18 and TRBJ1-3; no definite D call. Trimming took 3 bases from V and 0 from J, leaving 12 bases between them. The CDR3 has 16 residues. The germline gives CDR1 KGHSH, CDR2 LQKENI.

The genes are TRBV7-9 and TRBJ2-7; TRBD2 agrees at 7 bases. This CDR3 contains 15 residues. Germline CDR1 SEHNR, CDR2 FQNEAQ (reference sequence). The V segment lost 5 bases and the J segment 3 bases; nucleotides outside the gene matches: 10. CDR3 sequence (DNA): TGTGCCAGCAGCCCGGTGGGGCGGGAGATCTACGAGCAGTACTTC. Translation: CASSPVGREIYEQYF. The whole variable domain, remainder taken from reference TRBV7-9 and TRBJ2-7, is DTGVSQNPRHKITKRGQNVTFRCDPISEHNRLYWYRQTLGQGPEFLTYFQNEAQLEKSRLLSDRFSAERPKGSFSTLEIQRTEQGDSAMYLCASSPVGREIYEQYFGPGTRLTVT.

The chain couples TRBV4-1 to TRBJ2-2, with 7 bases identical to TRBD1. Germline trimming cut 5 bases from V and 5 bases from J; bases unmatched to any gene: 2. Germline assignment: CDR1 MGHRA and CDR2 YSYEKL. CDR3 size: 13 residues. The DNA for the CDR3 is TGCGCCAGCAGCTTACAGGGGACCGGGGAGCTGTTTTTT. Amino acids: CASSLQGTGELFF.

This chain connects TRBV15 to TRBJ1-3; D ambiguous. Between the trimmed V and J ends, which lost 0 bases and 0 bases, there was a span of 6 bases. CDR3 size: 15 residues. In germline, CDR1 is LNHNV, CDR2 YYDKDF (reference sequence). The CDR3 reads CATSRDVSSGNTIYF. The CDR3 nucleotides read TGTGCCACCAGCAGAGATGTGAGCTCTGGAAACACCATATATTTT.

CDR3 sequence: CASATEGQSTYEQYF. CDR3 sequence (DNA): TGTGCCAGCGCCACCGAGGGACAGTCAACGTACGAGCAGTACTTC. V usage is TRBV5-5 and J usage is TRBJ2-7, with 7 bases lining up with TRBD1. Germline lookup yields CDR1 SGHKS and CDR2 YYEKEE (reference sequence). The junction had 14 bases not matched to a gene; V was cut back by 7 bases and J by 4 bases. The CDR3 totals 15 residues.

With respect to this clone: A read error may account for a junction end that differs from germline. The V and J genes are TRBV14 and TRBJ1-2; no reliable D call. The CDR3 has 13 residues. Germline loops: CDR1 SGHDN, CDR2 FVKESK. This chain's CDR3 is CASSQNTRALPFF. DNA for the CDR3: TGTGCCAGCAGCCAAAACACCCGGGCCCTTCCGTTCTTC.

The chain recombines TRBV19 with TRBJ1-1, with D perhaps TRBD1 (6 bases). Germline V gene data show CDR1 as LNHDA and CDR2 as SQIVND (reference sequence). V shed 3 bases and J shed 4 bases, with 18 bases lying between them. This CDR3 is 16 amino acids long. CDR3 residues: CASSMGMVVRGTEAFF. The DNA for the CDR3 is TGTGCCAGTAGTATGGGGATGGTGGTCAGGGGCACTGAAGCTTTCTTT.

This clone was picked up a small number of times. This CDR3 reads CASSLVSEQYF. In DNA form, the CDR3 reads TGTGCCAGCAGCTTAGTCTCCGAGCAGTACTTC. The chain uses TRBV7-9 and TRBJ2-7; D uncertain. Per germline, CDR1 SEHNR and CDR2 FQNEAQ (reference sequence). V was trimmed by 1 base and J by 6 bases, leaving 4 bases between them. The CDR3 consists of 11 residues.

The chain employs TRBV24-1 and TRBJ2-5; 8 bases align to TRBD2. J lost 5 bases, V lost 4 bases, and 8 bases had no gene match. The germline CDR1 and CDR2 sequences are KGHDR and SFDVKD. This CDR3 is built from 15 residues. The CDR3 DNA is TGTGCCACCAGTGACCCCCGGGAGGGCCGGGAGACCCAGTACTTC. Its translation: CATSDPREGRETQYF.

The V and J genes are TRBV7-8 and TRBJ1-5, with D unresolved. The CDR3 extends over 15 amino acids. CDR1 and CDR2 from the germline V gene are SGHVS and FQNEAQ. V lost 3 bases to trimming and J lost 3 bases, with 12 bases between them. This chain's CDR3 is CASSFSDAANQPQHF. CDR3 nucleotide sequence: TGTGCCAGCAGCTTTTCGGACGCGGCCAATCAGCCCCAGCATTTT.

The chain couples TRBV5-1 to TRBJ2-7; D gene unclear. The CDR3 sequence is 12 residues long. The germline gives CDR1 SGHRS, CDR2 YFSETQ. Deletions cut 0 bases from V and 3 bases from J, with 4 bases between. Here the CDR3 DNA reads TGCGCCAGCAGCTTGGGTGACTACGAGCAGTACTTC. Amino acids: CASSLGDYEQYF.